This T cell receptor beta chain was recorded in a study of blood T cell repertoires in COVID-19. Looking at the study overall: Sites across the United States, Italy and Spain contributed samples from acute and convalescent COVID-19.

How the authors handled the data: Reference gene primer amplification gave nucleated cell count estimates. This table comes from immunoSEQ multiplex PCR, and its TCRdb copy is limited to in-frame clones, with some not included. Clonal size and the V and J genes are those of that table, whereas D and trimming came from the DNA. Among tens of thousands of clones listed, about nine tenths were seen once. V lost 3 bases and J 3 bases, leaving 11 bases between the germline ends. Germline lookup yields CDR1 SGHVS and CDR2 FQNEAQ. CDR3 length equals 14 residues. This clonotype was obtained from a human donor in a cohort sampled during active COVID-19. V gene TRBV7-8 combines with J gene TRBJ1-2, with a weak D call TRBD1 (6 bases). Sequencing was done on a sample of peripheral blood. CDR3 DNA sequence: TGTGCCAGCAGCTTTTCCAGGGGCGACTATGGCTACACCTTC. Residues: CASSFSRGDYGYTF.